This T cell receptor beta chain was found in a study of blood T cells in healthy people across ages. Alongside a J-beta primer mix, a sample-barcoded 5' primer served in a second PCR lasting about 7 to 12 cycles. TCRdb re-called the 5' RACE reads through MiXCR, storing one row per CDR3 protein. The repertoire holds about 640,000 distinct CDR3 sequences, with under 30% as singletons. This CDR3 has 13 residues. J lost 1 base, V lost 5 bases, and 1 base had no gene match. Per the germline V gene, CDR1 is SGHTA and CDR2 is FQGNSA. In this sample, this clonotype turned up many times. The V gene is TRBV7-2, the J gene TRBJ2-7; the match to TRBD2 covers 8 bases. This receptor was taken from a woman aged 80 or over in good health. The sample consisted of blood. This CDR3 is CASSPGGSYEQYF. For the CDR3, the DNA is TGTGCCAGCAGCCCGGGGGGGTCCTACGAGCAGTACTTC.